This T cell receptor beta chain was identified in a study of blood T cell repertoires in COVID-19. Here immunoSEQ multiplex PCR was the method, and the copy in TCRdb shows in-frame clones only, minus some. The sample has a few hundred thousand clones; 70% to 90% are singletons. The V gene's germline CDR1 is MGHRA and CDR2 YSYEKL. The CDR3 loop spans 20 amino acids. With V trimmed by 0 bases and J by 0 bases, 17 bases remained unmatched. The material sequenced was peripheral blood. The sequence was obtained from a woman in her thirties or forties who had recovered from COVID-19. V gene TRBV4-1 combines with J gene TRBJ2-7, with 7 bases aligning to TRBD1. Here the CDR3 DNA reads TGCGCCAGCAGCCAAGATGGGGGCTTACAACAGGGGAGAGCCTCCTACGAGCAGTACTTC. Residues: CASSQDGGLQQGRASYEQYF.